The 8 T cell receptor beta chains presented below share a single source sample, sequenced in a study of beta chain features in type 1 diabetes. Study-level points and caveats: For Type 1 diabetes patients, all four CD4+ subsets carried TCRB CDR3s that were moderately but significantly shorter.

Their antigens remain unidentified. Investigators reverse transcribed all isolated RNA, so they sequenced expressed TCRB transcripts. Only in-frame clones appear in the TCRdb table, and some are missing; sequencing was by immunoSEQ multiplex PCR. The sample includes under 300,000 clones, less than 30% seen only once; the top ten take 0.012%. Sequencing was carried out using naive CD4+ T cells from blood. The receptors were gathered from a woman in her thirties with type 1 diabetes.

The rearrangement links TRBV7-3 to TRBJ2-1; TRBD2 agrees at 12 bases. Germline CDR1 reads SGHTA; CDR2 reads FQGTGA. The CDR3 has 16 amino acids. The trim removed 4 bases at V and 12 bases at J, leaving 13 bases unmatched. The CDR3 reads CASSSWTSGKGGVQFF. In nucleotides, the CDR3 is TGTGCCAGCAGCTCCTGGACTAGCGGGAAGGGGGGGGTGCAGTTCTTC. Drawing the rest from reference TRBV7-3 and TRBJ2-1, the complete variable domain is GAGVSQTPSNKVTEKGKYVELRCDPISGHTALYWYRQSLGQGPEFLIYFQGTGAADDSGLPNDRFFAVRPEGSVSTLKIQRTERGDSAVYLCASSSWTSGKGGVQFFGPGTRLTVL.

The genes are TRBV15 and TRBJ2-4, with a tentative D call TRBD2 (6 bases). V dropped 0 bases and J dropped 3 bases, with 12 bases sitting between them. The CDR3 sequence is 16 residues long. Germline V lookup: CDR1 LNHNV, CDR2 YYDKDF (reference sequence). CDR3 DNA sequence: TGTGCCACCAGCAGAGAGGGGACTGCGGGCAAAAACATTCAGTACTTC. Amino acid sequence: CATSREGTAGKNIQYF. Drawing the rest from reference TRBV15 and TRBJ2-4, the complete variable domain is DAMVIQNPRYQVTQFGKPVTLSCSQTLNHNVMYWYQQKSSQAPKLLFHYYDKDFNNEADTPDNFQSRRPNTSFCFLDIRSPGLGDTAMYLCATSREGTAGKNIQYFGAGTRLSVL.

The sample holds a few counts of this clone. The chain couples TRBV29-1 to TRBJ2-1; 10 positions match TRBD1. Germline assignment: CDR1 SQVTM and CDR2 ANQGSEA. The CDR3 has 13 residues. The CDR3 DNA is TGCAGTGTCCTAGGACAGGGGGTCAATGAGCAGTTCTTC. Translated: CSVLGQGVNEQFF.

The chain employs TRBV5-1 and TRBJ2-4; unclear D gene. Germline V gene lookup returns CDR1 SGHRS and CDR2 YFSETQ. V was pared by 0 bases and J by 0 bases, with 10 bases between. There are 16 residues in the CDR3. CDR3 in amino acids: CASSLGGDVAKNIQYF. DNA for the CDR3: TGCGCCAGCAGCTTGGGCGGAGACGTAGCCAAAAACATTCAGTACTTC.

Written as DNA, the CDR3 is TGTGCCAGTAGTATAAGTCTCGCAGGGAACTATGGCTACACCTTC. It is translated as CASSISLAGNYGYTF. The chain combines TRBV19 with TRBJ1-2, with D possibly TRBD1 on 5 matching bases. Germline V CDR1 and CDR2: LNHDA, SQIVND (reference sequence). V was clipped by 2 bases and J by 2 bases, with 12 bases between them. CDR3 size: 15 residues.

The table lists this clone with a few counts. The chain links TRBV5-4 to TRBJ2-3, with D possibly matching TRBD2 (5 bases). This CDR3 contains 14 residues. Trimming took off 0 bases at V and 4 bases at J, with 9 bases between the two ends. Germline loops: CDR1 SGHNT, CDR2 YYREEE (reference sequence). In nucleotides, the CDR3 is TGTGCCAGCAGCTTGGCGGGAAGTGCAGATACGCAGTATTTT. Protein: CASSLAGSADTQYF.

The V and J genes are TRBV29-1 and TRBJ1-2; D may be TRBD1 (6 bases). Trimming stripped 6 bases from V and 1 base from J, with 12 bases between. The CDR3 loop spans 13 amino acids. Germline loops: CDR1 SQVTM, CDR2 ANQGSEA. For the CDR3, the DNA is TGCAGCGTCGGACAGCAAATTAACTATGGCTACACCTTC. It encodes CSVGQQINYGYTF. Full variable domain (rest looked up from reference TRBV29-1 and TRBJ1-2): SAVISQKPSRDICQRGTSLTIQCQVDSQVTMMFWYRQQPGQSLTLIATANQGSEATYESGFVIDKFPISRPNLTFSTLTVSNMSPEDSSIYLCSVGQQINYGYTFGSGTRLTVV.

The genes are TRBV18 and TRBJ2-7; D might be TRBD1 (5 bases). The CDR3 is 19 amino acids. CDR1 KGHSH and CDR2 LQKENI come from the germline V gene. V was clipped by 3 bases and J by 0 bases, with 24 bases between them. The CDR3 nucleotides read TGTGCCAGCTCACCCCACACATTCACAGGTCCCATGAGCTCCTACGAGCAGTACTTC. Translated, it gives CASSPHTFTGPMSSYEQYF.